Shown below are 19 T cell receptor beta chains from a single sample sequenced in a study of shared clonotypes between healthy human individuals. Some clones are missing from TCRdb's copy, which holds only in-frame ones; the method was immunoSEQ multiplex PCR. The data hold 1.5 million to 2.5 million clones, with approximately 94% observed a single time. Terminally differentiated effector memory CD45RA+ cells were excluded by CCR7 positive selection of CD45RO-negative cells. Material for sequencing was naive CD8+ T cells sorted from blood. Receptor source: a man younger than 35 in good health.

The chain combines TRBV5-1 with TRBJ2-5; unclear D gene. Trimming left V 0 bases short and J 1 base short, with 16 bases between. The CDR3 spans 17 residues. The germline V gene has CDR1 SGHRS and CDR2 YFSETQ. In nucleotides, the CDR3 is TGCGCCAGCAGCTTGGAGGCAGGCCCCCTGTTCCAAGAGACCCAGTACTTC. It encodes CASSLEAGPLFQETQYF. Full variable domain (remainder filled in from reference TRBV5-1 and TRBJ2-5): KAGVTQTPRYLIKTRGQQVTLSCSPISGHRSVSWYQQTPGQGLQFLFEYFSETQRNKGNFPGRFSGRQFSNSRSEMNVSTLELGDSALYLCASSLEAGPLFQETQYFGPGTRLLVL.

The chain carries TRBV29-1 and TRBJ2-2, with 7 bases fitting TRBD2. J was trimmed by 1 base and V by 6 bases; bases with no gene match: 2. CDR1 and CDR2 from the germline V gene are SQVTM and ANQGSEA. The CDR3 is 13 amino acids. This CDR3 reads CSVGTMNTGELFF. The CDR3 DNA reads TGCAGCGTGGGGACTATGAACACCGGGGAGCTGTTTTTT.

The chain employs TRBV7-9 and TRBJ2-7, with 12 nucleotides matching TRBD1. Losses at the gene ends were 5 bases for V and 6 bases for J; bases not matched to a gene: 8. This CDR3 is 15 amino acids long. Germline values: CDR1 SEHNR, CDR2 FQNEAQ (reference sequence). CDR3 loop: CASSNPGTGGSEQYF. The CDR3 nucleotides read TGTGCCAGCAGCAATCCCGGGACAGGGGGCTCCGAGCAGTACTTC.

This clone was seen only once. The V call is TRBV6-1, the J call TRBJ1-1; D may be TRBD1 (5 bases). The CDR3 loop spans 15 amino acids. Germline V gives CDR1 MNHNS, CDR2 SASEGT. Trimming left V 6 bases short and J 6 bases short, with 20 bases between. CDR3 amino acids: CASSEFALGAAEAFF. The CDR3 DNA reads as TGTGCCAGCAGCGAGTTTGCCCTAGGGGCGGCTGAAGCTTTCTTT.

The CDR3 loop is CASSTSYGYTF. In nucleotides, the CDR3 is TGTGCCAGCAGCACTTCCTATGGCTACACCTTC. The V and J genes are TRBV9 and TRBJ1-2, with D unresolved. Germline assignment: CDR1 SGDLS and CDR2 YYNGEE. Trimming left V 4 bases short and J 4 bases short, with 5 bases between. This CDR3 has 11 residues.

This chain links TRBV14 with TRBJ1-2, with D maybe TRBD1 (5 bases). The CDR3 extends over 15 amino acids. Germline CDR1 SGHDN, CDR2 FVKESK. V dropped 2 bases and J dropped 3 bases, with 13 bases sitting between them. CDR3 nucleotides: TGTGCCAGCAGCCAAATCGCCGGGGCGTACTATGGCTACACCTTC. It is translated as CASSQIAGAYYGYTF.

This clone appeared once. V is TRBV5-6 and J is TRBJ2-7; D possibly uses TRBD1 or TRBD2 (5 bases each). This CDR3 spans 13 amino acids. Germline CDR1 reads SGHDT; CDR2 reads YYEEEE. Trimming stripped 4 bases from V and 2 bases from J, with 10 bases between. The CDR3 nucleotides are TGTGCCAGCAGCAATGGGGGAACCTACGAGCAGTACTTC. This codes for CASSNGGTYEQYF.

This chain links TRBV6-5 with TRBJ2-1; the match to TRBD1 covers 7 bases. Germline CDR1 MNHEY, CDR2 SVGAGI. The trim removed 6 bases at V and 6 bases at J, leaving 8 bases unmatched. The length of the CDR3 is 14 residues. The CDR3 coding sequence is TGTGCCAGCAGCTATACCAGACAGGGCAATGAGCAGTTCTTC. This translates into CASSYTRQGNEQFF.

V usage is TRBV29-1 and J usage is TRBJ2-2; 7 nucleotides agree with TRBD1. CDR3 length equals 15 residues. J was trimmed by 4 bases and V by 5 bases; bases with no gene match: 10. Germline loops: CDR1 SQVTM, CDR2 ANQGSEA. The CDR3 DNA is TGCAGCGTTAAACCCGGACAGGAATTCACCGGGGAGCTGTTTTTT. Translation: CSVKPGQEFTGELFF.

The count of this clone is one. This chain connects TRBV13 to TRBJ1-1, with D perhaps matching TRBD1 (6 bases). The CDR3 is 14 amino acids. CDR1 is PRHDT and CDR2 is FYEKMQ in the germline V gene (reference sequence). The V gene lost 1 base and the J gene lost 6 bases, with 12 bases spanning the gap. The CDR3 nucleotides are TGTGCCAGCAGCTTAGCCGGGGGCCCCCCTGAAGCTTTCTTT. Encoded protein: CASSLAGGPPEAFF.

The V and J genes are TRBV6-6 and TRBJ1-2; D unresolved. In germline, CDR1 is MNHNY, CDR2 SVGAGI (reference sequence). V lost 0 bases and J lost 3, with 14 bases in between. This CDR3 is built from 16 residues. The CDR3, as DNA: TGTGCCAGCAGTTACTCCGAGGACCCTAACGACTATGGCTACACCTTC. Protein product: CASSYSEDPNDYGYTF.

This clone appeared once. CDR3 loop: CASSQEGPKGPDTQYF. DNA of the CDR3: TGTGCCAGCAGTCAGGAGGGACCAAAGGGCCCAGATACGCAGTATTTT. The chain links TRBV27 to TRBJ2-3; D may be TRBD2 (6 bases). The V end lost 5 bases, the J end lost 4 bases, and 19 bases lay between the germline ends. The CDR3 is made up of 16 amino acids. Germline CDR1 and CDR2: MNHEY and SMNVEV (reference sequence).

V gene TRBV29-1 combines with J gene TRBJ2-1; TRBD1 is a possible D gene (5 bases). The CDR3 contains 11 residues. The V gene lost 7 bases and the J gene lost 6 bases, with 10 bases spanning the gap. Germline CDR1 reads SQVTM; CDR2 reads ANQGSEA. CDR3 amino acids: CSAPTGNEQFF. For the CDR3, the DNA is TGCAGCGCCCCCACAGGCAATGAGCAGTTCTTC.

The rearrangement uses TRBV19 and TRBJ2-3, with D tentatively TRBD2 (5 bases). The CDR3 is 15 residues long. Germline CDR1 is LNHDA and CDR2 is SQIVND (reference sequence). Trimming left V 0 bases short and J 2 bases short, with 9 bases between. The CDR3 sequence: CASSIEDCYTDTQYF. In DNA, the CDR3 is TGTGCCAGTAGTATAGAGGACTGTTACACAGATACGCAGTATTTT.

A word on this clone: The junction and the germline gene differ at one end; a read error may be behind it. This sequence joins TRBV11-1 and TRBJ2-1; tentatively, D is TRBD2 (6 bases). The CDR3 length is 15 residues. Germline loops: CDR1 SGHAT, CDR2 FQDESV (reference sequence). The CDR3 DNA sequence: TGTGCCGGCAGCTTACGGGACTCCTCTATCGATGAGCAGTTCTTC. This encodes CAGSLRDSSIDEQFF.

The rearrangement uses TRBV9 and TRBJ1-1; 7 bases map to TRBD1. Per the germline V gene, CDR1 is SGDLS and CDR2 is YYNGEE. The CDR3 is 12 residues long. J was trimmed by 6 bases and V by 4 bases; bases with no gene match: 3. The CDR3 nucleotides are TGTGCCAGCAGCCTCGGGACAGCTGAAGCTTTCTTT. Protein: CASSLGTAEAFF.

The rearrangement joins TRBV7-9 to TRBJ1-2; 7 bases are shared with TRBD1. This CDR3 spans 15 amino acids. V shed 3 bases, J shed 3 bases, and the junction held 7 bases outside the gene matches. Germline CDR1 SEHNR, CDR2 FQNEAQ (reference sequence). The CDR3 protein is CASSLVQGNDYGYTF. DNA for the CDR3: TGTGCCAGCAGCTTGGTACAGGGGAATGACTATGGCTACACCTTC.

This chain uses TRBV5-6 with TRBJ2-1; the D is unclear. The V gene's germline CDR1 is SGHDT and CDR2 YYEEEE. This CDR3 is built from 11 residues. V lost 3 bases and J lost 11, with 9 bases in between. The CDR3 protein is CASSYSNKQFF. CDR3 bases: TGTGCCAGCAGCTACTCTAATAAGCAGTTCTTC.

The rearrangement links TRBV5-4 to TRBJ2-1; tentatively, D is TRBD2 (7 bases). Per the germline V gene, CDR1 is SGHNT and CDR2 is YYREEE (reference sequence). This CDR3 comprises 13 residues. The ends were cut back, 2 bases at V and 9 bases at J, with 12 bases in the middle. The CDR3 DNA reads as TGTGCCAGCAGCTTTGCGGGGGCTGGTGAGCAGTTCTTC. This sequence encodes CASSFAGAGEQFF.